This T cell receptor beta chain was sequenced in a study of blood T cell repertoires in COVID-19. Across the whole study: PBMCs, B-cell-depleted T cells, or T cells were the source of the cDNA or gDNA that made up the material.

Which cohort a participant joined came from the clinical history participants gave. Exposed participants encountered a COVID-19 case during the 2 weeks preceding study entry. This clone was seen only once. Under the authors' procedure: Amplification with reference gene primers provided the estimates of nucleated cell counts. The data were produced by immunoSEQ multiplex PCR, yet TCRdb's version contains in-frame clones alone and is incomplete. The DNA was the basis for D and trimming; V, J and clone size are from that table. The data contain 430,000 or so clones, over 75% of them singletons. The V and J ends lost 3 bases and 7 bases, in that order; junction bases with no gene match: 5. The germline V gene has CDR1 SGHDT and CDR2 YYEEEE. This CDR3 is built from 16 residues.

The TCR originated in a young woman who had been exposed to COVID-19. The specimen sequenced was PBMCs or T cells enriched from blood (not recorded which). The V gene is TRBV5-6, the J gene TRBJ2-1; 15 bases fit TRBD2. As DNA, the CDR3 is TGTGCCAGCAGCTCGACCGGGACTAGCGGGGGGAATGAGCAGTTCTTC. Its translation: CASSSTGTSGGNEQFF.